This T cell receptor beta chain was identified in a study of Graves' ophthalmopathy and Graves' hyperthyroidism. This clonotype was found many times. V lost 4 bases, J lost 3 bases, and 16 bases lay in between. The CDR3 loop spans 15 amino acids. Germline loops: CDR1 SGHRS, CDR2 YFSETQ. RNA transcripts were the template, and TCR beta CDR3 regions were amplified from them. The first-round RT-PCR employed HTBI primers together with the Qiagen OneStep RT-PCR kit. A multiplex PCR was then performed as the second round. MiXCR, applied by TCRdb to the multiplex PCR reads, yields one record per CDR3 protein. The sample includes some 25,000 distinct CDR3 sequences, approximately 48% of them seen just once.

What was sequenced was peripheral blood. The origin of this receptor is an adult woman with stable Graves' hyperthyroidism. This chain links TRBV5-1 with TRBJ1-2; D call uncertain. CDR3 protein: CASSPQTAGDYGYTF. The CDR3 nucleotides read TGCGCCAGCAGCCCACAGACGGCCGGCGACTATGGCTACACCTTC.